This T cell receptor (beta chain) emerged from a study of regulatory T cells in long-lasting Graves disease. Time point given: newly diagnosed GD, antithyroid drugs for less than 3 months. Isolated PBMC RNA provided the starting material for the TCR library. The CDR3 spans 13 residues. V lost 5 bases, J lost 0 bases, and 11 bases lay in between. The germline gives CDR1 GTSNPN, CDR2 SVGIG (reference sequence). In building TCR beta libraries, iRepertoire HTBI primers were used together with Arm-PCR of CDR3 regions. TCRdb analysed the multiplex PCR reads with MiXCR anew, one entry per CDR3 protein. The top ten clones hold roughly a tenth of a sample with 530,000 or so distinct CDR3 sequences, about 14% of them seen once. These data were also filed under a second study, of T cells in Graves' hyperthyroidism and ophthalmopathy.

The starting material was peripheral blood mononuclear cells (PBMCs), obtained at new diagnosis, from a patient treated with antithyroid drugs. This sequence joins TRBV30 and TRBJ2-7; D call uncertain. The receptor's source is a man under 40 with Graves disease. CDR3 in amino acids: CAWAKGTSYEQYF. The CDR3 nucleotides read TGTGCCTGGGCAAAGGGTACCTCCTACGAGCAGTACTTC.